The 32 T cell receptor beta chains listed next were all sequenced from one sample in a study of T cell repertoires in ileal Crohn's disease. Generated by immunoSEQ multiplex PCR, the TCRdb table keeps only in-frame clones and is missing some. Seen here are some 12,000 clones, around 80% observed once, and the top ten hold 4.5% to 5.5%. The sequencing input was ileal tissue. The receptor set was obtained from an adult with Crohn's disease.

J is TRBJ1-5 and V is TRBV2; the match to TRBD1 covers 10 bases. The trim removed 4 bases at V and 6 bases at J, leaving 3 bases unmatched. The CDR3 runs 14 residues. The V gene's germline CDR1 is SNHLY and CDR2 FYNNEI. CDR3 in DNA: TGTGCCAGCAGTGGACAGGGGGCCGGTCAGCCCCAGCATTTT. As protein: CASSGQGAGQPQHF. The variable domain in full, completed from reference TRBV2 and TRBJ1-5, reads EPEVTQTPSHQVTQMGQEVILRCVPISNHLYFYWYRQILGQKVEFLVSFYNNEISEKSEIFDDQFSVERPDGSNFTLKIRSTKLEDSAMYFCASSGQGAGQPQHFGDGTRLSIL.

CDR3 coding DNA: TGTGCCAGCAGCCACCCAGGGGGAAATGGCTACACCTTC. Its protein product is CASSHPGGNGYTF. The genes are TRBV5-5 and TRBJ1-2; 7 nucleotides agree with TRBD1. From germline, CDR1 is SGHKS and CDR2 YYEKEE (reference sequence). The CDR3 has 13 amino acids. The J segment lost 6 bases and the V segment lost 4 bases, leaving 6 bases of the junction unmatched.

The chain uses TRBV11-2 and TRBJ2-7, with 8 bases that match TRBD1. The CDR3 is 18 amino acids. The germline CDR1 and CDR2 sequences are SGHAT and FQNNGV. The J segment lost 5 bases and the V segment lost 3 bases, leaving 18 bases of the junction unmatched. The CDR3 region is CASSFSGLRRTGRNEQYF. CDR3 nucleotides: TGTGCCAGCAGCTTCTCGGGGTTGCGAAGGACAGGGAGGAACGAGCAGTACTTC.

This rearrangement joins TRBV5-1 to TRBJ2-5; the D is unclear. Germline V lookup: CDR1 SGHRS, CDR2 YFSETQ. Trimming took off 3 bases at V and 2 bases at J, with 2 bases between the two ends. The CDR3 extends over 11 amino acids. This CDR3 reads CASSSQETQYF. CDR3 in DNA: TGCGCCAGCAGCTCACAAGAGACCCAGTACTTC.

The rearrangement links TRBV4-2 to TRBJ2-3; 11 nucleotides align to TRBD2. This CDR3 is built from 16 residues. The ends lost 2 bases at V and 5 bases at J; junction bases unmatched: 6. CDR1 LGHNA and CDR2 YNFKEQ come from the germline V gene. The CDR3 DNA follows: TGTGCCAGCAGCCAACAAACTAGCGGGAGAGAAGATACGCAGTATTTT. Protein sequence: CASSQQTSGREDTQYF.

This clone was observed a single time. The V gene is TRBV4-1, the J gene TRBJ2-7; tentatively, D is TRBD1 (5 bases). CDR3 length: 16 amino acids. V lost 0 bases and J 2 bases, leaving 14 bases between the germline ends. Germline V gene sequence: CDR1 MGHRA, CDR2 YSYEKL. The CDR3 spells CASSQDTKQGAYEQYF. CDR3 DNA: TGCGCCAGCAGCCAAGATACGAAACAAGGGGCCTACGAGCAGTACTTC.

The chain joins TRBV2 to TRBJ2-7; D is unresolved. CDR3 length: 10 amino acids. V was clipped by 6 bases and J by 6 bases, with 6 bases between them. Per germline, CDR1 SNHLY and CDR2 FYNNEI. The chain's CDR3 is CASSLVEQYF. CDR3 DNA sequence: TGTGCCAGCAGCCTTGTCGAGCAGTACTTC.

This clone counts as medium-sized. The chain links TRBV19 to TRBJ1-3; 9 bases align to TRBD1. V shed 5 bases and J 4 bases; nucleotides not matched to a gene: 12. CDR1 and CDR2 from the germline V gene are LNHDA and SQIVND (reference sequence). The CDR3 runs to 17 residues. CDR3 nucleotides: TGTGCCAGTAGTGCCACGGACAGGGGACGGTACGGAAACACCATATATTTT. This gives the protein CASSATDRGRYGNTIYF.

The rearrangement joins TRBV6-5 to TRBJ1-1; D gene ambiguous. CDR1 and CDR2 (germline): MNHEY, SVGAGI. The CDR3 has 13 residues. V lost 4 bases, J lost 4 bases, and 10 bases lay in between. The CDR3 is CASSFQSATEAFF. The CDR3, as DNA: TGTGCCAGCAGTTTCCAAAGCGCCACTGAAGCTTTCTTT.

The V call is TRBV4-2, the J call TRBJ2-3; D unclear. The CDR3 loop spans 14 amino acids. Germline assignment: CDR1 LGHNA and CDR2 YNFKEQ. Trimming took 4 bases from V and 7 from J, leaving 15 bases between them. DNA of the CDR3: TGTGCCAGCAGCCCCCTGGGCAGAAGTAATACGCAGTATTTT. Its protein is CASSPLGRSNTQYF.

CDR3 DNA sequence: TGCAGCGTTCGTACAGGGGGCACCTATGGCTACACCTTC. Translation gives CSVRTGGTYGYTF. The rearrangement uses TRBV29-1 and TRBJ1-2, with 9 bases aligning to TRBD1. The CDR3 contains 13 residues. Germline values: CDR1 SQVTM, CDR2 ANQGSEA. V was clipped by 5 bases and J by 4 bases; unmatched bases: 5.

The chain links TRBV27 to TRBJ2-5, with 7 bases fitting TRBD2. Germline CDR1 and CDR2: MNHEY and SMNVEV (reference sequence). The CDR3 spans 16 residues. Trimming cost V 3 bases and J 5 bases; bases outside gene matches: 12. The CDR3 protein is CASSLVFGLDMETQYF. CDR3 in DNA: TGTGCCAGCAGTTTGGTGTTCGGACTAGATATGGAGACCCAGTACTTC.

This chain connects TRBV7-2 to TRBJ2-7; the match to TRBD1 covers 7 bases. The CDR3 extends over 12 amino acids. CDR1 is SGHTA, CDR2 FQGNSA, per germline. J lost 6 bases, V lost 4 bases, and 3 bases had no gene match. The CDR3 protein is CASSSTGPEQYF. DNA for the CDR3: TGTGCCAGCAGCTCGACAGGGCCCGAGCAGTACTTC. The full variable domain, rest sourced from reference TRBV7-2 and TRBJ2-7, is GAGVSQSPSNKVTEKGKDVELRCDPISGHTALYWYRQSLGQGLEFLIYFQGNSAPDKSGLPSDRFSAERTGGSVSTLTIQRTQQEDSAVYLCASSSTGPEQYFGPGTRLTVT.

In DNA, the CDR3 is TGTGCCAGCAGCCAGGGGACAGGGCCCACCTACGAGCAGTACTTC. Its translation is CASSQGTGPTYEQYF. The chain is built from TRBV4-2 and TRBJ2-7; 9 nucleotides agree with TRBD1. The CDR3 totals 15 residues. The trim removed 3 bases at V and 2 bases at J, leaving 5 bases unmatched. Germline V gene data show CDR1 as LGHNA and CDR2 as YNFKEQ.

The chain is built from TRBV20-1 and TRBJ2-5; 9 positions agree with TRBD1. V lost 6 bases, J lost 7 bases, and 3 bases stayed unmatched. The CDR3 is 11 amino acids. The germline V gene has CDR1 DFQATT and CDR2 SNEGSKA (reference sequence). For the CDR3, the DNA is TGCAGTGCACCGACAGGGGGGACCCAGTACTTC. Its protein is CSAPTGGTQYF.

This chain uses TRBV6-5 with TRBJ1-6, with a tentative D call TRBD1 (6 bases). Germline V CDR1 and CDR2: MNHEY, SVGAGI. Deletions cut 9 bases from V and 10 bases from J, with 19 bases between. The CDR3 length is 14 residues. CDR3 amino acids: CASGVDSERSPLHF. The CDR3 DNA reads TGTGCCAGTGGCGTGGACAGTGAAAGGTCACCCCTCCACTTT.

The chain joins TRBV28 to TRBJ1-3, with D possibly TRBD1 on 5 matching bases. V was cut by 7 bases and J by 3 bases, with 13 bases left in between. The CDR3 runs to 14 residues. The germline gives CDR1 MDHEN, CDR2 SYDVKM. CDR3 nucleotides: TGTGCCAGCAAGGTTGGGGGGGGTGGAAACACCATATATTTT. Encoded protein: CASKVGGGGNTIYF.

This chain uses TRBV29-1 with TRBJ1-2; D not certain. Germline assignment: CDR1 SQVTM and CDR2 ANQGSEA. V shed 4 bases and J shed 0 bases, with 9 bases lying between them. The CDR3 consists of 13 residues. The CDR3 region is CSVGQDTNYGYTF. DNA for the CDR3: TGCAGCGTTGGACAAGATACTAACTATGGCTACACCTTC.

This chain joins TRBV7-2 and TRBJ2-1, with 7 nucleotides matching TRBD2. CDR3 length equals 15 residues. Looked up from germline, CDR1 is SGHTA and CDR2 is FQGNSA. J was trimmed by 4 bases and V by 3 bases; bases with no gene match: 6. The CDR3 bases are TGTGCCAGCAGCTTTTCGGGGGGATCTTACAATGAGCAGTTCTTC. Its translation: CASSFSGGSYNEQFF.

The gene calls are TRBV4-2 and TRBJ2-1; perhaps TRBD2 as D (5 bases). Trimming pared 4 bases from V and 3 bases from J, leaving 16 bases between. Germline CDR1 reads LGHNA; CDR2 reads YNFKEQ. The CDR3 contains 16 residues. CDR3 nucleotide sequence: TGTGCCAGCAGCCCCGCGGCCCGGGGTAGCTACAATGAGCAGTTCTTC. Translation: CASSPAARGSYNEQFF.

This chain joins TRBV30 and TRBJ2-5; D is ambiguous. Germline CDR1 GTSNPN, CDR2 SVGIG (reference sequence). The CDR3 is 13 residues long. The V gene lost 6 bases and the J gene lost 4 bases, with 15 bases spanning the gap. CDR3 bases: TGTGCCTGTCAGGATCCGGCAAGAGAGACCCAGTACTTC. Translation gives CACQDPARETQYF.

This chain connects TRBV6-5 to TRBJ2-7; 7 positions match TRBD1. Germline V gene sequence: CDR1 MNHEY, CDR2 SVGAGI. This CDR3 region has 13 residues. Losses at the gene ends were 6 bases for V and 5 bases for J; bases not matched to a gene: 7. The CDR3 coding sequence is TGTGCCAGCAGGACAGACAGGGCCCACGAGCAGTACTTC. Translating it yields CASRTDRAHEQYF.

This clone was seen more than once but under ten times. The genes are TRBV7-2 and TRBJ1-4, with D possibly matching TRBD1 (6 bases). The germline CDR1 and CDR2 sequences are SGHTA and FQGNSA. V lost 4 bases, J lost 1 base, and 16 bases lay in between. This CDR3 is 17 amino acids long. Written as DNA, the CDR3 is TGTGCCAGCAGCTCTAACGTACAGGGAGTAACTAATGAAAAACTGTTTTTT. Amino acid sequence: CASSSNVQGVTNEKLFF. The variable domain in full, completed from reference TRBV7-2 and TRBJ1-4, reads GAGVSQSPSNKVTEKGKDVELRCDPISGHTALYWYRQSLGQGLEFLIYFQGNSAPDKSGLPSDRFSAERTGGSVSTLTIQRTQQEDSAVYLCASSSNVQGVTNEKLFFGSGTQLSVL.

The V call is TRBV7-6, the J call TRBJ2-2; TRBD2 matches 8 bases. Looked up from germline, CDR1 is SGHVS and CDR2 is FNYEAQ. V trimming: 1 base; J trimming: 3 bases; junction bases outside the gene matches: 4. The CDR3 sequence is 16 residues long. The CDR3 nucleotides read TGTGCCAGCAGCTTAGAAGCGGGAGTACACACCGGGGAGCTGTTTTTT. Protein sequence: CASSLEAGVHTGELFF.

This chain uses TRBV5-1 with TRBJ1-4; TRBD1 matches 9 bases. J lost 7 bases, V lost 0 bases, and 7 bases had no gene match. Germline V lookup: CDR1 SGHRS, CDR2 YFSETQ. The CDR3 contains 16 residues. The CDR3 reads CASSLAGQGLIEKLFF. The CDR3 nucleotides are TGCGCCAGCAGCTTGGCGGGACAGGGACTGATTGAAAAACTGTTTTTT.

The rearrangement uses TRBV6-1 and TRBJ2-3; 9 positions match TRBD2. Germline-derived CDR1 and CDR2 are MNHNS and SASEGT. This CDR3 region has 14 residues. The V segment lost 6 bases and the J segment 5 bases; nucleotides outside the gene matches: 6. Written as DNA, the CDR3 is TGTGCCAGCAGGAGGGGACTAGCAGGAGATACGCAGTATTTT. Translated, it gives CASRRGLAGDTQYF.

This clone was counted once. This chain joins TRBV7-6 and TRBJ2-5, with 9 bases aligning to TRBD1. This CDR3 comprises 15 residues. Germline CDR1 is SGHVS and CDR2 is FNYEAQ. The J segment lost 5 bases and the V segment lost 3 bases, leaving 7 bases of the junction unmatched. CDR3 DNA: TGTGCCAGCAGCTTCCCACAGGGGGCAGAGGAGACCCAGTACTTC. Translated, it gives CASSFPQGAEETQYF.

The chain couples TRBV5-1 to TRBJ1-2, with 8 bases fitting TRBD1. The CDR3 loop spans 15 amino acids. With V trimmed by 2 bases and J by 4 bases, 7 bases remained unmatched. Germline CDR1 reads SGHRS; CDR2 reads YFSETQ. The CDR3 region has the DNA TGCGCCAGCAGCTTAACCCCGACAGGGGCCTATGGCTACACCTTC. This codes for CASSLTPTGAYGYTF. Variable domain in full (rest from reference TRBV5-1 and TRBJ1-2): KAGVTQTPRYLIKTRGQQVTLSCSPISGHRSVSWYQQTPGQGLQFLFEYFSETQRNKGNFPGRFSGRQFSNSRSEMNVSTLELGDSALYLCASSLTPTGAYGYTFGSGTRLTVV.

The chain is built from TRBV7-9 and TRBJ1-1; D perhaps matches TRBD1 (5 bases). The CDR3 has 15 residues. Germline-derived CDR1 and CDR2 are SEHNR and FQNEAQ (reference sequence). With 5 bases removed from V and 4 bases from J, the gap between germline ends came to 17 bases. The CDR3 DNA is TGTGCCAGCAGCCCCTCCGACTTACAGGCCACTGAAGCTTTCTTT. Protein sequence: CASSPSDLQATEAFF. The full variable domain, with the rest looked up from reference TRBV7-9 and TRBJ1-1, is DTGVSQNPRHKITKRGQNVTFRCDPISEHNRLYWYRQTLGQGPEFLTYFQNEAQLEKSRLLSDRFSAERPKGSFSTLEIQRTEQGDSAMYLCASSPSDLQATEAFFGQGTRLTVV.

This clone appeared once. CDR3 nucleotide sequence: TGTGCCAGCAGCCCGGACAGGGGAGTCCACTATGGCTACACCTTC. Translated: CASSPDRGVHYGYTF. The chain recombines TRBV28 with TRBJ1-2; 9 bases fit TRBD1. J gave up 3 bases and V 6 bases, and 8 bases lay outside the gene matches. In germline, CDR1 is MDHEN, CDR2 SYDVKM. The CDR3 extends over 15 amino acids.

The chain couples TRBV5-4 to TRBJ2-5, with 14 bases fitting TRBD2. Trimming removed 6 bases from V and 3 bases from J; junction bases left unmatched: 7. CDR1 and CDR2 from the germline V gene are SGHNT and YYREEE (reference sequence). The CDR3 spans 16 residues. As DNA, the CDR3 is TGTGCCAGCACCCGACTAGCGGGGGGGGAGGAAGAGACCCAGTACTTC. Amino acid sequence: CASTRLAGGEEETQYF.

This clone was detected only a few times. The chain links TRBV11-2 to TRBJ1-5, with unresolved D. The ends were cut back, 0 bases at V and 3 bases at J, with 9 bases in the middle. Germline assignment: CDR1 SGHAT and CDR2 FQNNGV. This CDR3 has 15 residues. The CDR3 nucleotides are TGTGCCAGCAGCTTAGATCGCGGGGTCAATCAGCCCCAGCATTTT. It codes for CASSLDRGVNQPQHF.